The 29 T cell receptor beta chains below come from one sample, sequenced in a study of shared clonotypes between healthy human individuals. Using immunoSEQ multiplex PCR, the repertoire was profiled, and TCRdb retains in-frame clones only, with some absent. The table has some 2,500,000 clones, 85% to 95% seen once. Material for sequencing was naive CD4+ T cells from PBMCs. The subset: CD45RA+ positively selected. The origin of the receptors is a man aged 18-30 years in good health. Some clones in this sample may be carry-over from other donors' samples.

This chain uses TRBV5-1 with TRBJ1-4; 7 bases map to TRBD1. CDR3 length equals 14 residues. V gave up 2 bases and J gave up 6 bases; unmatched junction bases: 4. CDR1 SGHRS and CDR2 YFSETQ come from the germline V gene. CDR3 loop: CASSLQGNDEKLFF. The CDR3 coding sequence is TGCGCCAGCAGCTTACAGGGGAATGATGAAAAACTGTTTTTT.

The CDR3 loop is CASSEAGTGSTEAFF. CDR3 in DNA: TGCGCCAGCAGCGAAGCCGGGACAGGGTCCACAGAAGCTTTCTTT. The chain combines TRBV5-1 with TRBJ1-1; 9 bases agree with TRBD1. V dropped 4 bases and J dropped 8; count of bases not matched to a gene: 12. The germline gives CDR1 SGHRS, CDR2 YFSETQ. The CDR3 runs to 15 residues.

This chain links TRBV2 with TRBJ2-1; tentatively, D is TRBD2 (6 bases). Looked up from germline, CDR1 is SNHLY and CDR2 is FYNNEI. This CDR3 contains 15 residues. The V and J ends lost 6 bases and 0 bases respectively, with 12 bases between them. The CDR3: CASRGDLSSYNEQFF. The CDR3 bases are TGTGCCAGCAGGGGGGACTTGAGCTCCTACAATGAGCAGTTCTTC.

The CDR3 here is CASSLSGTAGQETQYF. The CDR3 DNA sequence: TGCGCCAGCAGCTTATCCGGGACGGCCGGCCAAGAGACCCAGTACTTC. The chain carries TRBV5-1 and TRBJ2-5; either TRBD1 or TRBD2 may fit D (5 bases each). V was cut by 2 bases and J by 1 base, with 15 bases left in between. CDR1 is SGHRS, CDR2 YFSETQ, per germline. The CDR3 is 16 amino acids.

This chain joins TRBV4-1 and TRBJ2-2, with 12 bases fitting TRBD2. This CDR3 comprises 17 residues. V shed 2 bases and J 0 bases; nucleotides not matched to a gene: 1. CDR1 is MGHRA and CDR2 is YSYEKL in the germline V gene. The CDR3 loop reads CASSQRLAGANTGELFF. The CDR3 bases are TGCGCCAGCAGCCAACGACTAGCGGGGGCGAACACCGGGGAGCTGTTTTTT.

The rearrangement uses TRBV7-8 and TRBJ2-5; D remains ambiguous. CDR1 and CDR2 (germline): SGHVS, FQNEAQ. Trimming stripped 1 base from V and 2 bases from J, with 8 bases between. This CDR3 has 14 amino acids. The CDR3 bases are TGTGCCAGCAGCTTAGTTCCAGGACAAGAGACCCAGTACTTC. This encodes CASSLVPGQETQYF.

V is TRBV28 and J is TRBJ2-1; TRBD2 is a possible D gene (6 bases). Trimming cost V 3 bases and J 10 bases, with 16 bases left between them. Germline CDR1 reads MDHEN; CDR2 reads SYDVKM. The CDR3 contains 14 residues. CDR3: CASSFWRGKEEQFF. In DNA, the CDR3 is TGTGCCAGCAGTTTTTGGCGGGGAAAGGAGGAGCAGTTCTTC.

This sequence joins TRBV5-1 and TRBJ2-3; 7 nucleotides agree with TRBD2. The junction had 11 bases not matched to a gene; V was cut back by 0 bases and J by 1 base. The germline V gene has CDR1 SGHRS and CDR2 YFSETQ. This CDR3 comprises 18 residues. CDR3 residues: CASSLALAGASGTDTQYF. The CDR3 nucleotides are TGCGCCAGCAGCTTGGCCCTGGCGGGAGCTTCCGGCACAGATACGCAGTATTTT.

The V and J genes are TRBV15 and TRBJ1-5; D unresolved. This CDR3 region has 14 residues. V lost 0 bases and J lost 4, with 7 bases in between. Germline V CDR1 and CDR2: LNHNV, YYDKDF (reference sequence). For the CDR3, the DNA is TGTGCCACCAGCAGAGATCAGTTAAATCAGCCCCAGCATTTT. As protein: CATSRDQLNQPQHF. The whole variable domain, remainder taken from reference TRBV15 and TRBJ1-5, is DAMVIQNPRYQVTQFGKPVTLSCSQTLNHNVMYWYQQKSSQAPKLLFHYYDKDFNNEADTPDNFQSRRPNTSFCFLDIRSPGLGDTAMYLCATSRDQLNQPQHFGDGTRLSIL.

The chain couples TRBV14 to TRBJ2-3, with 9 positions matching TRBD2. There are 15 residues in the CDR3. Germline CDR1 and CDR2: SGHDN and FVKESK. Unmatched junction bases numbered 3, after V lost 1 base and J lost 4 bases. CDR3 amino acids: CASSQGAGGADTQYF. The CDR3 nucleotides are TGTGCCAGCAGCCAAGGAGCGGGAGGCGCAGATACGCAGTATTTT.

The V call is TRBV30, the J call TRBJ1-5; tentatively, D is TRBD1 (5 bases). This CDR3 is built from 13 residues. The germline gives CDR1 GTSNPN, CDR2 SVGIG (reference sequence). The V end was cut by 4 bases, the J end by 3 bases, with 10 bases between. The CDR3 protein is CAWTRALNQPQHF. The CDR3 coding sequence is TGTGCCTGGACCAGGGCCCTCAATCAGCCCCAGCATTTT.

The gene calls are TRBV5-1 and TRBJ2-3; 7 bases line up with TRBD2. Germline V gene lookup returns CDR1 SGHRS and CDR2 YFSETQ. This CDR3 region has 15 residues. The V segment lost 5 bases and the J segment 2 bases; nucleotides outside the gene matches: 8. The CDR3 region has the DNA TGCGCCAGCAGACAAATGACTAGCTTCACAGATACGCAGTATTTT. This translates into CASRQMTSFTDTQYF.

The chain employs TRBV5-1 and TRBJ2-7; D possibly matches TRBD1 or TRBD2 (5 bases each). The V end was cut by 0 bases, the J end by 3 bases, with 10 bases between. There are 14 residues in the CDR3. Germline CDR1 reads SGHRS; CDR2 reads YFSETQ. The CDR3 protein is CASSLAQRGYEQYF. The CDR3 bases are TGCGCCAGCAGCTTGGCACAGAGGGGCTACGAGCAGTACTTC.

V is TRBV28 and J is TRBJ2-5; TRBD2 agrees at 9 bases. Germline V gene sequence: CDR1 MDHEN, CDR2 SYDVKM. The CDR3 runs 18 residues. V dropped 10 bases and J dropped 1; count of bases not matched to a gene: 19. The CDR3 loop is CATSGGLRLAAFQETQYF. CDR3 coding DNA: TGTGCCACCTCTGGGGGCCTGAGACTAGCGGCCTTCCAAGAGACCCAGTACTTC.

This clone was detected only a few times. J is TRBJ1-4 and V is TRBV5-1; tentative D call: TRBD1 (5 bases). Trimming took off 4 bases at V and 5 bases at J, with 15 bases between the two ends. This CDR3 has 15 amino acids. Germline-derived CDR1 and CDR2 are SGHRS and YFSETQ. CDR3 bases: TGCGCCAGCAGCCCCCAGGGACGGGGAAATGAAAAACTGTTTTTT. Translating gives CASSPQGRGNEKLFF.

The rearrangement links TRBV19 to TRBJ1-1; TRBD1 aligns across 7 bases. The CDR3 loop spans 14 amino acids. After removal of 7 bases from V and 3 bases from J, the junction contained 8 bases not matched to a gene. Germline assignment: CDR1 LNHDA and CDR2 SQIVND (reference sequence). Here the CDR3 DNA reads TGTGCCAGTACCCTGACAGGGCCCGACACTGAAGCTTTCTTT. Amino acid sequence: CASTLTGPDTEAFF.

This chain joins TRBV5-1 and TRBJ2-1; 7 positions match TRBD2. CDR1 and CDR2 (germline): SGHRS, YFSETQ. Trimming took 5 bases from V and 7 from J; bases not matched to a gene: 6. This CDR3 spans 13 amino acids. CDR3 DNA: TGCGCCAGCAGGGATCCGGGAGGAAATGAGCAGTTCTTC. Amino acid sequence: CASRDPGGNEQFF.

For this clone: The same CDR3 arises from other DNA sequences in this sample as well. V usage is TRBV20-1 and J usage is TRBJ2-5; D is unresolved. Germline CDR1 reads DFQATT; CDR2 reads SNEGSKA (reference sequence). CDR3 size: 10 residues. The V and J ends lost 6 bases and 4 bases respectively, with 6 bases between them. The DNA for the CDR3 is TGCAGTGCCCTGCTAGAGACCCAGTACTTC. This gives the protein CSALLETQYF.

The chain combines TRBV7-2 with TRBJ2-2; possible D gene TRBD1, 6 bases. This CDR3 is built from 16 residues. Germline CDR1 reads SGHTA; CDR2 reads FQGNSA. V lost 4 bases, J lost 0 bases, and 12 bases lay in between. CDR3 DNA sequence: TGTGCCAGCAGCTCAGGGGTAACGGCGAACACCGGGGAGCTGTTTTTT. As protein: CASSSGVTANTGELFF.

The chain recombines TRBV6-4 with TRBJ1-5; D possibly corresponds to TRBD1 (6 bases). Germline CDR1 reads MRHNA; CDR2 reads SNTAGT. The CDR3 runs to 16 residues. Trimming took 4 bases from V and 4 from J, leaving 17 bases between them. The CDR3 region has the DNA TGTGCCAGCAGTGTACACAACAGGGTTTGTAATCAGCCCCAGCATTTT. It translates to CASSVHNRVCNQPQHF.

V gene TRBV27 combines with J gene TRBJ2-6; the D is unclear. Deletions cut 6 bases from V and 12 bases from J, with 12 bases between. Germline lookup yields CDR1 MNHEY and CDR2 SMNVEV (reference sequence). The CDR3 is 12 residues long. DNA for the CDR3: TGTGCCAGCAGGACCGGGTCCTCCGTCCTGACTTTC. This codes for CASRTGSSVLTF. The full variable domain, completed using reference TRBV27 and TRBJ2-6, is EAQVTQNPRYLITVTGKKLTVTCSQNMNHEYMSWYRQDPGLGLRQIYYSMNVEVTDKGDVPEGYKVSRKEKRNFPLILESPSPNQTSLYFCASRTGSSVLTFGAGSRLTVL.

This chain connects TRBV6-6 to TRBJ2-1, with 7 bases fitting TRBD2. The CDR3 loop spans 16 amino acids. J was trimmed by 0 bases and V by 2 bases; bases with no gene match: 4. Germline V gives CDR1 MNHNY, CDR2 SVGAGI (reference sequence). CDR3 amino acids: CASSYGAGNSYNEQFF. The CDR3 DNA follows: TGTGCCAGCAGTTACGGAGCGGGGAACTCCTACAATGAGCAGTTCTTC.

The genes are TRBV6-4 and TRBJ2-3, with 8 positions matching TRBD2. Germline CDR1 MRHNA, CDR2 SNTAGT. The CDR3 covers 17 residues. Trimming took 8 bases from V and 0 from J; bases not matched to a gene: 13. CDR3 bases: TGTGCCAGCCCTCTACTGGGACTAGAAGTTAGCACAGATACGCAGTATTTT. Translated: CASPLLGLEVSTDTQYF.

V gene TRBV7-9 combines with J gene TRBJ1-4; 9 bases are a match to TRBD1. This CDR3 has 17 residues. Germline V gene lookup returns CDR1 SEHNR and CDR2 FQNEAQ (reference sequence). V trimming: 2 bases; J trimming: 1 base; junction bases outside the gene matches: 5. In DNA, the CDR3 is TGTGCCAGCAGCTTATCACAGGGGGCGCGAACTAATGAAAAACTGTTTTTT. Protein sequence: CASSLSQGARTNEKLFF.

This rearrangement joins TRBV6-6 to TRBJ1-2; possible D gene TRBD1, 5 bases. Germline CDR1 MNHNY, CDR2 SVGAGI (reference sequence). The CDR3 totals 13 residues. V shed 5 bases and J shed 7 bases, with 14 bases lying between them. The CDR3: CASSLDSLTGYTF. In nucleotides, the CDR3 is TGTGCCAGCAGTCTTGACAGCCTTACTGGCTACACCTTC.

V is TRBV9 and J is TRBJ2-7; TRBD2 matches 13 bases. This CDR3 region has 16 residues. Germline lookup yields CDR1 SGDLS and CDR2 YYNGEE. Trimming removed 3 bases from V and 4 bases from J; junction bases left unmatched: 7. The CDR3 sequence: CASSDGRTSGSYEQYF. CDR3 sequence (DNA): TGTGCCAGCAGCGATGGACGGACTAGCGGGAGTTACGAGCAGTACTTC.

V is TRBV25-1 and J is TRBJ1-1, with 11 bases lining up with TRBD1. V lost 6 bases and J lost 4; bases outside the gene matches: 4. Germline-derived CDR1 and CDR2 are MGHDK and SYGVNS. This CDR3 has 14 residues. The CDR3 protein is CASRGQGGITEAFF. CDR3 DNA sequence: TGTGCCAGCAGGGGACAGGGGGGAATCACTGAAGCTTTCTTT.

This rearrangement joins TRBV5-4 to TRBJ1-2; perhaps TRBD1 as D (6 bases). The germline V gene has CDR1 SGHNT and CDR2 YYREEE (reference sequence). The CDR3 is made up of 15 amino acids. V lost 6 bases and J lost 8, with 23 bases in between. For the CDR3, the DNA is TGTGCCAGCACCTACATACAGGGCCTAGCGGAAGGCTACACCTTC. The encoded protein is CASTYIQGLAEGYTF.

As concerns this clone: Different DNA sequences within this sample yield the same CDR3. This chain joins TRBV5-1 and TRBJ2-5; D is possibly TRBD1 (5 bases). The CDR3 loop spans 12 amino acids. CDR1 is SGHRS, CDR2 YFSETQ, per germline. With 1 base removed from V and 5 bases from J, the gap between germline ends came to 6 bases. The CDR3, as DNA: TGCGCCAGCAGCTTGAACAGGGAGACCCAGTACTTC. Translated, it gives CASSLNRETQYF.